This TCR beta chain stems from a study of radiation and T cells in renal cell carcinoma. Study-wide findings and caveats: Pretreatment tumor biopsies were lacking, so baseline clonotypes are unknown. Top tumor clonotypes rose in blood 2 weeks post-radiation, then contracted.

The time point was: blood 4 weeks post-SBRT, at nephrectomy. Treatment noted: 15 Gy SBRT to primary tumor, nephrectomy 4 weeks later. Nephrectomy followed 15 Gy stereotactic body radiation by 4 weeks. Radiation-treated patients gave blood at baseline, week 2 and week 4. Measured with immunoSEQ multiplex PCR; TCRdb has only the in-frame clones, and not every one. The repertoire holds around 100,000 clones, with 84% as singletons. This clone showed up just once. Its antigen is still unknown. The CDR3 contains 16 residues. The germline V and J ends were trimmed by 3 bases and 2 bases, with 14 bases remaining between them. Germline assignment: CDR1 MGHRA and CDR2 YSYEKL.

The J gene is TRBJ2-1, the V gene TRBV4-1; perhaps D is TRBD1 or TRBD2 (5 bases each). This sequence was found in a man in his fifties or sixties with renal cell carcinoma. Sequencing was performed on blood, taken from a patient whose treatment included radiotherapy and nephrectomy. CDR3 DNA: TGCGCCAGCAGCCAGGACTGGGGGAACACCTACAATGAGCAGTTCTTC. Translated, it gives CASSQDWGNTYNEQFF.